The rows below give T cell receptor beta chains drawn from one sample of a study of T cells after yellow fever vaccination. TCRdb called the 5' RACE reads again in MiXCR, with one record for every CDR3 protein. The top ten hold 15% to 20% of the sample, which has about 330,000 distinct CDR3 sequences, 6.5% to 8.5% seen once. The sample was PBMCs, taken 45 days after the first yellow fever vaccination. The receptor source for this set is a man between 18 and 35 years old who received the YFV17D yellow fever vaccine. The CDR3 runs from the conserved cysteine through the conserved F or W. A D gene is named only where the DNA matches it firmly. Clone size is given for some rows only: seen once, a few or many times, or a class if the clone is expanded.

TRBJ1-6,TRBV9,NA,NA,CASSSIGANSPLHF,TGTGCCAGCAGCTCGATTGGAGCGAATTCACCCCTCCACTTT
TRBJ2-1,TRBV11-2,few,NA,CASSLDPLVYNEQFF,TGTGCCAGCAGCTTAGATCCCCTAGTCTACAATGAGCAGTTCTTC
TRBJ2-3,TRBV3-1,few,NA,CASSLIADTQYF,TGTGCCAGCAGCCTAATAGCAGATACGCAGTATTTT
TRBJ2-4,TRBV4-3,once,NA,CASSQEWRFGNIQYF,TGCGCCAGCAGCCAAGAGTGGCGCTTTGGGAACATTCAGTACTTC
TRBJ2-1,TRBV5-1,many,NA,CASSGGAPSYNEQFF,TGCGCCAGCAGTGGGGGAGCGCCCTCCTACAATGAGCAGTTCTTC
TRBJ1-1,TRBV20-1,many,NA,CSAPRIGTLNTEAFF,TGCAGTGCTCCACGGATCGGGACACTAAACACTGAAGCTTTCTTT
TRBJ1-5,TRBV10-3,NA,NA,CAISDLDNSNQPQHF,TGTGCCATCAGTGACTTGGATAATAGCAATCAGCCCCAGCATTTT
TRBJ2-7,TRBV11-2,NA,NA,CASSSVTYEQYF,TGTGCCAGCAGCTCCGTTACCTACGAGCAGTACTTC
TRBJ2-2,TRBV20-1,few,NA,CSARPGLTGELFF,TGCAGTGCTAGGCCTGGGCTCACCGGGGAGCTGTTTTTT
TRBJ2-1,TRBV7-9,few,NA,CASSFANNEQFF,TGTGCCAGCAGCTTCGCCAACAATGAGCAGTTCTTC
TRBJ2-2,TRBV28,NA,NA,CASMSTNKGELFF,TGTGCCAGCATGTCCACGAATAAGGGGGAGCTGTTTTTT
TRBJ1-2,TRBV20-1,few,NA,CSAPPQHESYGYTF,TGCAGTGCCCCCCCCCAACACGAGTCCTATGGCTACACCTTC
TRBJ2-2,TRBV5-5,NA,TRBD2,CASSRGTSGSNTGELFF,TGTGCCAGCAGCCGGGGGACTAGCGGATCGAACACCGGGGAGCTGTTTTTT
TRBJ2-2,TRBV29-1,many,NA,CSAFHGELFF,TGCAGCGCCTTTCACGGGGAGCTGTTTTTT
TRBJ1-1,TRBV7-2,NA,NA,CASSPSRTEAFF,TGTGCCAGCAGCCCCTCCAGGACTGAAGCTTTCTTT
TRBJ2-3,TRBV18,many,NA,CASSPGLGKDTQYF,TGTGCCAGCTCACCAGGGTTGGGGAAAGATACGCAGTATTTT
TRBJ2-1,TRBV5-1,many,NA,CASSLAWDEQFF,TGCGCCAGCAGCTTGGCTTGGGATGAGCAGTTCTTC
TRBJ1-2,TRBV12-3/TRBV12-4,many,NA,CASSFQGRGYGYTF,TGTGCCAGCAGTTTTCAGGGTAGAGGCTATGGCTACACCTTC
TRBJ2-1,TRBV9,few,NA,CASSGLGSEQFF,TGTGCCAGCAGCGGCCTCGGGAGTGAGCAGTTCTTC
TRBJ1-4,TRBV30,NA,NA,CAWSGTSEKLFF,TGTGCCTGGAGCGGGACAAGTGAAAAACTGTTTTTT
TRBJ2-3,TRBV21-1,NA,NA,CASSKSKGRQGHYTDTQYF,TGTGCCAGCAGCAAATCTAAAGGACGACAGGGGCATTACACAGATACGCAGTATTTT
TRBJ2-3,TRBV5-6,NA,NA,CASGASTTASTDTQYF,TGTGCCAGCGGCGCCAGCACGACGGCTAGCACAGATACGCAGTATTTT
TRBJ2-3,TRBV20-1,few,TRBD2,CSAPRRGDTDTQYF,TGCAGTGCCCCGAGGCGGGGGGATACGGATACGCAGTATTTT
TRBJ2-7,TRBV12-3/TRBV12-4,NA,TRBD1,CATSRQGVAEQYF,TGTGCCACCAGCAGACAGGGGGTCGCCGAGCAGTACTTC
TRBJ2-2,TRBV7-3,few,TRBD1,CASSRGQGVTTGELFF,TGTGCCAGCAGTCGCGGACAGGGGGTAACCACCGGGGAGCTGTTTTTT
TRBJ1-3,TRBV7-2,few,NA,CASSSMGGLAGNTIYF,TGTGCCAGCAGCTCCATGGGCGGTCTCGCCGGAAACACCATATATTTT
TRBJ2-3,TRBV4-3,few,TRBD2,CASSPLLAGVTDTQYF,TGCGCCAGCAGCCCCTTACTAGCGGGGGTCACAGATACGCAGTATTTT
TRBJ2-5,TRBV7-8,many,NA,CASSRRAGRKETQYF,TGTGCCAGCAGCCGGAGGGCAGGGCGGAAAGAGACCCAGTACTTC
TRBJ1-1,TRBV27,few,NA,CASSWGENTEAFF,TGTGCCAGCAGTTGGGGGGAGAACACTGAAGCTTTCTTT
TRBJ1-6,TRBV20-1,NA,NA,CSARGTAYNSPLHF,TGCAGTGCTAGAGGGACAGCATATAATTCACCCCTCCACTTT
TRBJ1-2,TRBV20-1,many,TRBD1,CSANKGGADYGYTF,TGCAGTGCAAACAAAGGGGGCGCTGACTATGGCTACACCTTC
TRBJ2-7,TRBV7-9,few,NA,CASSLGDIYEQYF,TGTGCCAGCAGCTTAGGGGATATCTACGAGCAGTACTTC
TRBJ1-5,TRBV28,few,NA,CASSLRPQGGNQPQHF,TGTGCCAGCAGTTTAAGGCCACAGGGAGGCAATCAGCCCCAGCATTTT
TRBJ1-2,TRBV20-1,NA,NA,CSARWGGRVVDGYTF,TGCAGTGCTAGATGGGGGGGCAGGGTGGTGGATGGCTACACCTTC
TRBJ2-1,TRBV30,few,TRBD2,CAWSVMSAGGWGEQFF,TGTGCCTGGAGTGTTATGTCGGCGGGGGGCTGGGGGGAGCAGTTCTTC
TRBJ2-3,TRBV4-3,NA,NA,CASSQLTGGDTQYF,TGCGCCAGCAGCCAATTGACTGGAGGGGATACGCAGTATTTT
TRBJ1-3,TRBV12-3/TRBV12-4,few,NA,CASSFAQGSGNTIYF,TGTGCCAGCAGTTTTGCCCAGGGTTCAGGAAACACCATATATTTT